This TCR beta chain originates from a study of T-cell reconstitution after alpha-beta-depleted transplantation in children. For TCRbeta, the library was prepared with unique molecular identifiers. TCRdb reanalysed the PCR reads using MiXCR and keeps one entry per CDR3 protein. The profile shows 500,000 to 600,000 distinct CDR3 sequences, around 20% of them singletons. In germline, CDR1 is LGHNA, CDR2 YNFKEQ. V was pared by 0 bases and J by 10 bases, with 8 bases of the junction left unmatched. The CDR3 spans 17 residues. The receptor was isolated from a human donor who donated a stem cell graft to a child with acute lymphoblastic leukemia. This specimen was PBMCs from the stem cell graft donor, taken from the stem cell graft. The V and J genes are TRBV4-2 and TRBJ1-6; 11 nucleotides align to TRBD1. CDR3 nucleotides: TGTGCCAGCAGCCAAGATGGCGGACAGGGGGCAGGATCACCCCTCCACTTT. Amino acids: CASSQDGGQGAGSPLHF.